This T cell receptor (beta chain) was obtained from a study of cytomegalovirus exposure and HLA in healthy donors. Study-level points and caveats: A later analysis linked a missense variant in DCLRE1C to the trimming of TCR beta V and J genes.

About this clone: Its antigen remains unknown.

V was cut by 3 bases and J by 1 base, with 6 bases left in between. The germline V gene has CDR1 LGHNA and CDR2 YSLEER. CDR3 size: 13 residues. PCR was performed using 60 Vbeta and 13 Jbeta primers. Some clones are missing from TCRdb's copy, which holds only in-frame ones; the method was immunoSEQ multiplex PCR. Of around 120,000 clones in the sample, 80% were seen once. The specimen sequenced was PBMCs. This TCR came from a woman between 35 and 50 years old in good health and CMV-seronegative. The rearrangement joins TRBV4-3 to TRBJ1-1; the D is unclear. The DNA of the CDR3 is TGCGCCAGCAGCCATCCCGGGAACACTGAAGCTTTCTTT. It is translated as CASSHPGNTEAFF.